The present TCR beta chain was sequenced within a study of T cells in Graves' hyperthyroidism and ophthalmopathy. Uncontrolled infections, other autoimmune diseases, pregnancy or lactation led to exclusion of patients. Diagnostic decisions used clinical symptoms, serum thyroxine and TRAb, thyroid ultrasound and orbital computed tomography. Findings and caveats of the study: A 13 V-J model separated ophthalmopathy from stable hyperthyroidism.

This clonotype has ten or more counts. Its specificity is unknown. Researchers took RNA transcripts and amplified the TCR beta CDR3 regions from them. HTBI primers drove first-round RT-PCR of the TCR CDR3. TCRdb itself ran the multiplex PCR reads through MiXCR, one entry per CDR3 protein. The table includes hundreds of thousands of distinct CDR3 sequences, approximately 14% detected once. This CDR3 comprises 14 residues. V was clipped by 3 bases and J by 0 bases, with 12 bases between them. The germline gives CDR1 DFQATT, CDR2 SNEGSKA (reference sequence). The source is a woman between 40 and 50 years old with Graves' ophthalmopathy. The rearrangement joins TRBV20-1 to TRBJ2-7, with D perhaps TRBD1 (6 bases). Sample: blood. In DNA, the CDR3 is TGCAGTGCTAGCGTAGGGACAATCTCCTACGAGCAGTACTTC. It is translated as CSASVGTISYEQYF.